The present T cell receptor (beta chain) was sequenced within a study of blood T cell repertoires in COVID-19. Whole-study context: Specimens from acute and convalescent COVID-19 originated in the United States, Italy and Spain.

Using immunoSEQ multiplex PCR, the repertoire was profiled, and TCRdb retains in-frame clones only, with some absent. The data contain some 88,000 clones, around 86% of them seen just once; the ten biggest clones take up 3.8%. The germline V gene encodes CDR1 SGHAT and CDR2 FQNNGV. The CDR3 sequence is 16 residues long. On this clone: A junction boundary mismatches the germline segment, possibly from a read error.

Sequenced sample: peripheral blood. The TCR sequence derives from a man aged 55 to 70 with acute or convalescent COVID-19. J is TRBJ2-1 and V is TRBV11-2, with 8 bases matching TRBD2. In DNA, the CDR3 is TGTGCCAGCAGCTTAGCCGGGACTAGTTCCTTCAATGAGCAGTTCTTC. Encoded protein: CASSLAGTSSFNEQFF.